This T cell receptor beta chain was sequenced in a study of blood T cell repertoires in COVID-19 (dated by TCRdb to the early 2020s). Turning to the overall study: Samples covering the acute and convalescent phases of COVID-19 were provided by collaborators in the United States, Italy and Spain. HLA class I and class II types, where available, came from metadata supplied by the sample provider rather than from assay-based typing. Deeply sampled blood TCRbeta repertoires from subjects exposed to, actively infected with, or recovered from COVID-19 were included in the dataset. The repertoires were released in a freely available public database intended as a resource for research on the immune response to SARS-CoV-2. Samples were obtained from the ongoing ImmuneRACE study (first 160 participants) and from about 1,300 subjects provided by 6 global collaborators. Sample metadata almost always included a de-identified subject ID, COVID-19 status, age in years and sex. The material from the prospective study consisted of cDNA or gDNA derived from T cells, B-cell-depleted T cells, or PBMCs.

Overall study outcomes, separate from this receptor: Clinical and demographic metadata were provided uncurated, with the amount varying by source and participant.

Notes on this clone: The target of this receptor is not known. Base qualities are not recorded, but no much larger clone differs from it by a single base.

Collaborating institutions collected whole blood in K2EDTA tubes following their own protocols. For TCRbeta analysis, collaborator samples were shipped as frozen whole blood, as isolated PBMCs, or as DNA extracted from either sample type. Per the germline V gene (reference sequence), LNHNV is the CDR1 and YYDKDF is the CDR2. V lost 5 bases and J lost 4 bases, and the count of bases not matched to a germline gene is 11. Spanning cysteine to phenylalanine, the CDR3 consists of 16 amino acids. Of all the DNA, just the CDR3 is kept, 48 bases in frame from base 1. TCRbeta CDR3 regions were amplified from genomic DNA by means of the immunoSEQ Assay, a bias-controlled multiplex PCR. The authors' pipeline ran thus. The number of nucleated cells in each sample was estimated from the amplification of reference gene primers within the assay. Sequence reads were collapsed and filtered to measure the absolute abundance of every unique TCRbeta CDR3 rearrangement. For each sample, productive Simpson clonality was calculated as the square root of Simpson's diversity index across productive rearrangements. The clones in this table, taken by TCRdb from immuneACCESS, are in-frame only. Not every clone is retained; where verified, under half of the shortfall comes from an unresolved V gene, and the cause of the rest is unknown. V and J calls plus clone size are reproduced from that table; the DNA served to infer D and trimming. The sample table shows about 80,000 clones, and around 86% are seen once. Clones ranked in the top ten supply approximately 10% of the sample.

This clonotype originated in a human donor in a cohort sampled during active COVID-19. Here the chain combines TRBV15 and TRBJ1-5; 7 of the junction bases match TRBD1. The sequenced material came from peripheral blood. The CDR3 reads CATSPTVGQPNQPQHF. The DNA sequence is TGTGCCACCAGCCCCACGGTGGGACAGCCTAATCAGCCCCAGCATTTT.